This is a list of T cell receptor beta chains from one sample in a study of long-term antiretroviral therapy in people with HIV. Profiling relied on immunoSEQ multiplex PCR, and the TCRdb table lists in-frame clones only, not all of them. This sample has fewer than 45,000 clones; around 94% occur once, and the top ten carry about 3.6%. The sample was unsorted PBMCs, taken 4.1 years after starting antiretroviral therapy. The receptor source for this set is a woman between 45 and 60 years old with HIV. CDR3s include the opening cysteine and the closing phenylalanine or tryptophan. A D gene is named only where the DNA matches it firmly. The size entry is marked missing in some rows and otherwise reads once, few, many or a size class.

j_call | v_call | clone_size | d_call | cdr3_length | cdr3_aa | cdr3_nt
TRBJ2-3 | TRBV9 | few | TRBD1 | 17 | CASRGFGPGQQTDTQYF | TGTGCCAGCAGGGGTTTCGGGCCGGGACAGCAAACAGATACGCAGTATTTT
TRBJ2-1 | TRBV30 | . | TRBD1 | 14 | CAWRADRESDEQFF | TGTGCCTGGAGGGCGGACAGGGAGAGCGATGAGCAGTTCTTC
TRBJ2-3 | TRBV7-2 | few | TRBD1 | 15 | CASGLRGRVADTQYF | TGTGCCAGTGGGCTGAGGGGGCGGGTGGCAGATACGCAGTATTTT
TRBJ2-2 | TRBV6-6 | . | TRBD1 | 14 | CASRSTGIAGELFF | TGTGCCAGCAGGTCGACAGGGATCGCCGGGGAGCTGTTTTTT
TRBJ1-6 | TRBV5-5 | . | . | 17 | CASSLWAGIGGNSPLHF | TGTGCCAGCAGCTTGTGGGCAGGGATTGGAGGTAATTCACCCCTCCACTTT
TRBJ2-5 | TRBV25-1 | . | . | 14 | CASSESGGLKTQYF | TGTGCCAGCAGTGAATCCGGGGGATTAAAGACCCAGTACTTC
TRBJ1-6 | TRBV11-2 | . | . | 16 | CASSPVRGMGNSPLHF | TGTGCCAGCAGCCCGGTTAGGGGGATGGGGAATTCACCCCTCCACTTT
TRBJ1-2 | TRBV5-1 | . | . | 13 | CASSLWDPDFYTF | TGCGCCAGCAGCTTGTGGGACCCTGATTTCTACACCTTC
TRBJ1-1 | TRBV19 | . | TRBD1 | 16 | CASSIGGNRGGTEAFF | TGTGCCAGTAGTATTGGGGGAAACAGGGGTGGCACTGAAGCTTTCTTT
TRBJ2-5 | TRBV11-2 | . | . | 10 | CASGRETQYF | TGTGCCAGCGGAAGGGAGACCCAGTACTTC
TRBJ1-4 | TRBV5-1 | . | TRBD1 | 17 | CASSLTGTGGRGEKLFF | TGCGCCAGCAGCTTAACCGGGACAGGGGGCAGGGGTGAAAAACTGTTTTTT
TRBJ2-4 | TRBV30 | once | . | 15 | CAWSIDRAGLNIQYF | TGTGCCTGGAGTATTGATAGGGCGGGACTAAACATTCAGTACTTC
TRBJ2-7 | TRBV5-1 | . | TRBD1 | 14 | CASRAGTVTYEQYF | TGCGCCAGCAGGGCCGGGACAGTAACCTACGAGCAGTACTTC
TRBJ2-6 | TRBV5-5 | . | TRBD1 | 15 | CASSQGAGGANVLTF | TGTGCCAGCAGCCAGGGGGCGGGTGGGGCCAACGTCCTGACTTTC
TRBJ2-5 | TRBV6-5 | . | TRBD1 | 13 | CASRGQNQETQYF | TGTGCCAGCCGGGGACAGAACCAAGAGACCCAGTACTTC
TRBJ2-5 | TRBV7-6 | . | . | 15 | CASSPTGALGETQYF | TGTGCCAGCAGCCCTACCGGGGCGCTAGGAGAGACCCAGTACTTC
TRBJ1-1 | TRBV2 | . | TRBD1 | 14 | CASRATGGASEAFF | TGTGCCAGCAGGGCAACAGGGGGCGCGTCTGAAGCTTTCTTT
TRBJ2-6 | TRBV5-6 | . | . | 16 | CASSLARRVGANVLTF | TGTGCCAGCAGCTTGGCGCGTAGGGTCGGGGCCAACGTCCTGACTTTC
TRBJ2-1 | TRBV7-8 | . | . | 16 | CASSRGPVSSYNEQFF | TGTGCCAGCAGCCGAGGGCCCGTGAGCTCCTACAATGAGCAGTTCTTC
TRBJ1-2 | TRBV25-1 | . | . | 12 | CASSDGLYGYTF | TGTGCCAGCAGTGACGGGCTTTATGGCTACACCTTC
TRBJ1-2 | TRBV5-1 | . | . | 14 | CASSQDSAGYGYTF | TGCGCCAGCAGCCAAGACTCGGCGGGCTATGGCTACACCTTC
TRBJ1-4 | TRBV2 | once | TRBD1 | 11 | CATGQDEKLFF | TGTGCAACGGGACAGGATGAAAAACTGTTTTTT